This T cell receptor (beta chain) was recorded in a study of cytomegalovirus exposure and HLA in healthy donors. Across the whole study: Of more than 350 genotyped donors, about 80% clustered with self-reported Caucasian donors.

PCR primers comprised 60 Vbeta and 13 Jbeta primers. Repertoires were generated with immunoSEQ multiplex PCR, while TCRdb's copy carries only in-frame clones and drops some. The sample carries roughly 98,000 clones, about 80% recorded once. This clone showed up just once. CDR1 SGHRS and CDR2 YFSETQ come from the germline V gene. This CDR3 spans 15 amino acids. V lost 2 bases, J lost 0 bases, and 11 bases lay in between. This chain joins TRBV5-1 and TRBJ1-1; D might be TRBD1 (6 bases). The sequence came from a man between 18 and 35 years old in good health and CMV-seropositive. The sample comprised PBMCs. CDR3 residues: CASSFQRGLNTEAFF. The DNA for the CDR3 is TGCGCCAGCAGCTTTCAGAGGGGGTTGAACACTGAAGCTTTCTTT.